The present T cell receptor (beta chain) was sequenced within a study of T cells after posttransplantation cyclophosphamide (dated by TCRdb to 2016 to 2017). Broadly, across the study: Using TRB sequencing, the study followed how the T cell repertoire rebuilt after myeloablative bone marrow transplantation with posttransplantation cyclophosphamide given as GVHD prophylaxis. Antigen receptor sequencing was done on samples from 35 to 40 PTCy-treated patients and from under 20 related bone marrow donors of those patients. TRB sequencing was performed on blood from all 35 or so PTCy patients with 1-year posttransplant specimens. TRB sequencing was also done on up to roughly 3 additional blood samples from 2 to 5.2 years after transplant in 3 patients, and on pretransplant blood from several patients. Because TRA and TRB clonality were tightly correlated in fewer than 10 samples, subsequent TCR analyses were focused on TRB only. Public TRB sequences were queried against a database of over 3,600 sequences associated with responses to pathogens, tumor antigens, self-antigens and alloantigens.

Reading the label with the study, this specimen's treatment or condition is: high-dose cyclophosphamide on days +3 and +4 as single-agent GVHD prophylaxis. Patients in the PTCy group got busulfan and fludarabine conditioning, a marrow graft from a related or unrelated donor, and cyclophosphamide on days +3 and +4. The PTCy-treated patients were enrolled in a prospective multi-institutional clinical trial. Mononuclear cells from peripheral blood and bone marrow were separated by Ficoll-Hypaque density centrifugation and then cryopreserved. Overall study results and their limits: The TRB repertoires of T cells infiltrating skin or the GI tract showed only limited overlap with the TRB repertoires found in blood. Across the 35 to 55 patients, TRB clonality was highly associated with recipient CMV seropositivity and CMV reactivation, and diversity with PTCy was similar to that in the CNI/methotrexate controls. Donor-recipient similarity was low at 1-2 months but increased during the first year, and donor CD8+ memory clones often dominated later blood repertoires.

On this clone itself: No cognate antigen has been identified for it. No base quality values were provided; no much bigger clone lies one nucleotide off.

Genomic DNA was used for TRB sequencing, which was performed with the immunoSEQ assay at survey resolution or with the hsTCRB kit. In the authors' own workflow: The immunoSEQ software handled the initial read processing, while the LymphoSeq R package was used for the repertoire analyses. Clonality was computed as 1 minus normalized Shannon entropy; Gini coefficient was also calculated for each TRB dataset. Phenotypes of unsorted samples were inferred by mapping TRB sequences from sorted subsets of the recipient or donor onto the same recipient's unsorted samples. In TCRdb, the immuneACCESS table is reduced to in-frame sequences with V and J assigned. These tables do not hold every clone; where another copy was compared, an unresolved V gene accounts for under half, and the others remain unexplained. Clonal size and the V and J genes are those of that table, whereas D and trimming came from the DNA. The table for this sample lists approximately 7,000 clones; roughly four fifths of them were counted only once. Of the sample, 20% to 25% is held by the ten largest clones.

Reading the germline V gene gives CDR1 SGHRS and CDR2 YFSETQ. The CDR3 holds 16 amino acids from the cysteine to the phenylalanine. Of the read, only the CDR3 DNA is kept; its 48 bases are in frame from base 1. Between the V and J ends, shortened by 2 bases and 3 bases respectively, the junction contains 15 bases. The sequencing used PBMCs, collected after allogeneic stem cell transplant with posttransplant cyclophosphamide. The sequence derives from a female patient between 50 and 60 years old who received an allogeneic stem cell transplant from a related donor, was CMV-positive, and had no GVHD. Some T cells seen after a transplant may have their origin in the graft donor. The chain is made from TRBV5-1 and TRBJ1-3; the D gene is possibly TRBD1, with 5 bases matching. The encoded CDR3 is CASSFGAVNLGNTIYF. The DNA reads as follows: TGCGCCAGCAGCTTTGGGGCCGTTAATCTTGGAAACACCATATATTTT.